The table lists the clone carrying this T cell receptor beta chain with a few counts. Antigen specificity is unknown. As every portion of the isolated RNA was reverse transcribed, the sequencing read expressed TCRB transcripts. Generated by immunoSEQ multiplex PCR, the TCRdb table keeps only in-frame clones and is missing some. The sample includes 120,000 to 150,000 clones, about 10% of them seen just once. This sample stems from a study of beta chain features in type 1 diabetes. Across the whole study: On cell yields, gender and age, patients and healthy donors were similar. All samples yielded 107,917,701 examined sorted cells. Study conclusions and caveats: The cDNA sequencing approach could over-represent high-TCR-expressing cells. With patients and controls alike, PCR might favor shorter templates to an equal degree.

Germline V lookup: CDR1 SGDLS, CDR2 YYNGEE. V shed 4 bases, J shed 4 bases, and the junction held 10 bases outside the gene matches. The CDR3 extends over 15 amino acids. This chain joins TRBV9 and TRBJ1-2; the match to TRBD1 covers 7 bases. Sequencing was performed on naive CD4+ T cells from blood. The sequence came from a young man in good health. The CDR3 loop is CASSKEQGTVYGYTF. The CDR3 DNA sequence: TGTGCCAGCAGCAAGGAACAGGGGACTGTCTATGGCTACACCTTC.